What follows are 9 T cell receptor beta chains derived from one specimen sequenced in a study of identical twins. One entry per CDR3 protein results from TCRdb running MiXCR on the 5' RACE reads. Of 1,800,000 or so distinct CDR3 sequences listed, under 35% are singletons. The sequenced sample was cord blood. These receptor sequences come from a newborn girl in good health.

The chain couples TRBV20-1 to TRBJ2-3, with TRBD2 identical over 11 bases. In germline, CDR1 is DFQATT, CDR2 SNEGSKA (reference sequence). V lost 1 base and J lost 2; bases outside the gene matches: 14. The CDR3 extends over 19 amino acids. CDR3 nucleotides: TGCAGTGCTAGAGCGCTAGCGGGGGGCTCTGGAATCATCACAGATACGCAGTATTTT. This translates into CSARALAGGSGIITDTQYF.

In this sample, this clonotype turned up a few times. V usage is TRBV7-9 and J usage is TRBJ1-6; 7 bases are shared with TRBD1. This CDR3 is 16 amino acids long. The V gene end was trimmed by 3 bases and the J gene end by 0 bases; junction bases not matched to a gene: 2. Germline V lookup: CDR1 SEHNR, CDR2 FQNEAQ (reference sequence). CDR3 amino acids: CASSFGDSSYNSPLHF. CDR3 nucleotide sequence: TGTGCCAGCAGCTTCGGGGACAGCTCCTATAATTCACCCCTCCACTTT.

In this sample, this clonotype turned up many times. The V call is TRBV29-1, the J call TRBJ2-7, with D unclear. Trimming removed 4 bases from V and 3 bases from J, with 13 bases in between. Germline CDR1 is SQVTM and CDR2 is ANQGSEA. This CDR3 region has 13 residues. The CDR3: CSVVGLTFYEQYF. CDR3 nucleotides: TGCAGCGTTGTAGGGCTAACCTTCTACGAGCAGTACTTC.

This rearrangement joins TRBV5-1 to TRBJ2-1, with D tentatively TRBD2 (6 bases). The V end lost 0 bases, the J end lost 8 bases, and 15 bases lay between the germline ends. The CDR3 consists of 15 residues. Germline lookup yields CDR1 SGHRS and CDR2 YFSETQ. The chain's CDR3 is CASSLEGREPYEQFF. The CDR3 DNA reads as TGCGCCAGCAGCTTGGAAGGTCGGGAGCCCTATGAGCAGTTCTTC. Full variable domain (remainder filled in from reference TRBV5-1 and TRBJ2-1): KAGVTQTPRYLIKTRGQQVTLSCSPISGHRSVSWYQQTPGQGLQFLFEYFSETQRNKGNFPGRFSGRQFSNSRSEMNVSTLELGDSALYLCASSLEGREPYEQFFGPGTRLTVL.

The V call is TRBV28, the J call TRBJ2-7; D is possibly TRBD1 or TRBD2 (7 bases each). V was clipped by 2 bases and J by 7 bases, with 21 bases between them. This CDR3 is 16 amino acids long. Per the germline V gene, CDR1 is MDHEN and CDR2 is SYDVKM. The CDR3 protein is CASSLQGEGPHNEQYF. For the CDR3, the DNA is TGTGCCAGCAGTTTACAGGGGGAGGGCCCCCACAATGAGCAGTACTTC.

The chain is built from TRBV20-1 and TRBJ2-1, with D possibly being TRBD1 or TRBD2 (5 bases each). The V and J ends lost 0 bases and 7 bases respectively, with 16 bases between them. Germline CDR1 DFQATT, CDR2 SNEGSKA (reference sequence). The CDR3 runs to 15 residues. Written as DNA, the CDR3 is TGCAGTGCTAGAGATCCCGGGACGGCACGAAATGAGCAGTTCTTC. Its protein product is CSARDPGTARNEQFF.

V gene TRBV10-1 combines with J gene TRBJ1-5; TRBD1 is a possible D gene (5 bases). Trimming cost V 7 bases and J 4 bases, with 14 bases left between them. CDR1 and CDR2 from the germline V gene are WNHNN and SYGVQD (reference sequence). This CDR3 region has 14 residues. CDR3 nucleotide sequence: TGCGCCAGCACTCCGGGACGGGAAAATCAGCCCCAGCATTTT. It codes for CASTPGRENQPQHF.

This clonotype was seen only a few times. The CDR3 DNA sequence: TGCAGCGTTGAAGGCAGGAGTCCCTACAATGAGCAGTTCTTC. Translation: CSVEGRSPYNEQFF. The J gene is TRBJ2-1, the V gene TRBV29-1; D remains ambiguous. CDR1 SQVTM and CDR2 ANQGSEA come from the germline V gene. Trimming left V 1 base short and J 2 bases short, with 9 bases between. This CDR3 comprises 14 residues.

The V call is TRBV13, the J call TRBJ2-3, with no clear D. Per the germline V gene, CDR1 is PRHDT and CDR2 is FYEKMQ (reference sequence). Trimming took off 2 bases at V and 2 bases at J, with 17 bases between the two ends. The CDR3 loop spans 17 amino acids. The CDR3 protein is CASSLFLGPTLTDTQYF. The CDR3 region has the DNA TGTGCCAGCAGCTTATTTTTAGGTCCCACCCTCACAGATACGCAGTATTTT.